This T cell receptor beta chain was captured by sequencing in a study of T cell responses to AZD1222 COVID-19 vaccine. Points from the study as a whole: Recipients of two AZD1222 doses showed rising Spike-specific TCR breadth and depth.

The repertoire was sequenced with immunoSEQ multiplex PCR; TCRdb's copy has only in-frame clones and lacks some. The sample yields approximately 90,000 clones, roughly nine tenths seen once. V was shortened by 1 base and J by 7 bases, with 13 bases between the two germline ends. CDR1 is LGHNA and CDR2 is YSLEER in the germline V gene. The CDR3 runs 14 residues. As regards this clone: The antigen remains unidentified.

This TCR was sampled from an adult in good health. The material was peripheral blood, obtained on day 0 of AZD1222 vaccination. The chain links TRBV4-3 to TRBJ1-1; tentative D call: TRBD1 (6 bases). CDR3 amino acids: CASSQVGGGLEAFF. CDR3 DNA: TGCGCCAGCAGCCAAGTTGGGGGGGGCCTTGAAGCTTTCTTT.